Reported below is one T cell receptor beta chain. It has no known antigen specificity. Base qualities are missing; no much larger clone stands one base away. The record originates from a study of blood T cell repertoires in COVID-19 (dated by TCRdb to 2020 to 2022). Some background on the complete study: The collaborator samples originated in the United States, Italy and Spain and spanned the acute and convalescent phases of COVID-19. The prospective study material was composed of cDNA or gDNA derived from T cells, B-cell-depleted T cells, or PBMCs. The dataset comprised deeply sampled blood TCRbeta repertoires from subjects exposed to, actively infected with, or recovered from COVID-19. The repertoires were released in a freely available public database intended as a resource for research on the immune response to SARS-CoV-2. The samples were drawn from two sources: the first 160 participants of the ongoing ImmuneRACE study, and 950 to 1,500 subjects contributed by 6 global collaborators. Nearly every sample came with metadata listing a de-identified subject ID, COVID-19 status, age in years and sex. Where available, HLA class I and class II types were obtained from metadata supplied by the sample provider rather than from assay-based typing.

TCRbeta CDR3 regions were amplified from genomic DNA using the immunoSEQ Assay, a bias-controlled multiplex PCR. Per the authors' processing: The number of nucleated cells in each sample was estimated from the amplification of reference gene primers within the assay. To quantify the absolute abundance of each unique TCRbeta CDR3 rearrangement, sequence reads were collapsed and filtered. For each sample, productive Simpson clonality was calculated as the square root of Simpson's diversity index over productive rearrangements. In its TCRdb copy, this immuneACCESS table keeps in-frame sequences only and misses some clones. Where compared with another copy, unresolved V genes explain less than half of these, and the others have no known cause. V, J and clone size derive from that table, while D and trimming were established from the DNA sequence. Recorded for this sample are 45,000 to 65,000 clones; more than 65% of them occurred a single time. In total, the top ten clones hold around 25% of the sample.

The collaborating institutions used their own protocols to collect whole blood in K2EDTA tubes. For TCRbeta analysis, collaborators shipped samples as frozen whole blood, isolated PBMCs, or DNA extracted from either of those sample types. Findings and caveats that apply to the study as a whole: Clinical and demographic metadata were provided uncurated, with the amount varying by source and participant.

Sequences were obtained from peripheral blood. This clonotype originated in a human donor in a cohort sampled during active COVID-19.

CDR3 reads: CASSPQRDEQFF. The DNA is as follows: TGTGCCAGCAGCCCCCAACGGGATGAGCAGTTCTTC. The chain employs TRBV7-2 and TRBJ2-1; there is no confident call for the D gene. V is shortened by 5 bases, J by 8 bases, and the region joining them spans 10 bases. The CDR3 sequence holds 12 residues, the cysteine and phenylalanine included. Here the CDR3 DNA is all that survives: 36 bases in frame from base 1. The germline V gene sets CDR1 to SGHTA and CDR2 to FQGNSA.